Shown below are 18 T cell receptor beta chains from a single sample sequenced in a study of read filtering for tumor transcriptome and immune sequencing. This library used roughly 430 ng RNA and molecular barcoded adaptors spanning alpha/delta and beta/gamma chains. TCRdb processed the reads anew with MiXCR; each CDR3 protein has one entry. Of about 86,000 distinct CDR3 sequences in the sample, 10% to 15% were seen once. The sequenced material came from a population of CD138-negative cells sorted from bone marrow. The origin of the receptors is a donor aged 40 or older with multiple myeloma.

This clonotype came up many times. The rearrangement joins TRBV5-1 to TRBJ2-7, with 12 bases aligning to TRBD1. V shed 0 bases, J shed 6 bases, and the junction held 4 bases outside the gene matches. There are 15 residues in the CDR3. Looked up from germline, CDR1 is SGHRS and CDR2 is YFSETQ. The CDR3 spells CASSLVGTGGAEQYF. CDR3 in DNA: TGCGCCAGCAGCTTGGTGGGGACAGGGGGCGCCGAGCAGTACTTC.

This clonotype was detected ten times or more. The chain couples TRBV28 to TRBJ2-1; TRBD2 agrees at 13 bases. CDR3 length equals 17 residues. Unmatched junction bases numbered 4, after V lost 5 bases and J lost 0 bases. Germline CDR1 is MDHEN and CDR2 is SYDVKM. The CDR3 coding sequence is TGTGCCAGCAGTGGGACTAGCGGGACCCTCTCCTACAATGAGCAGTTCTTC. Protein product: CASSGTSGTLSYNEQFF.

This clonotype has a count of ten or more. CDR3 sequence: CASSQLRVGSTDTQYF. CDR3 DNA sequence: TGTGCCAGCAGCCAACTAAGGGTCGGGAGCACAGATACGCAGTATTTT. The chain uses TRBV14 and TRBJ2-3; no clear D. Trimming left V 2 bases short and J 0 bases short, with 12 bases between. The CDR3 has 16 amino acids. CDR1 and CDR2 from the germline V gene are SGHDN and FVKESK.

There are many counts of this clonotype. The genes are TRBV18 and TRBJ2-7; TRBD2 is a possible D gene (5 bases). This CDR3 contains 14 residues. The germline V and J ends were trimmed by 5 bases and 0 bases, with 11 bases remaining between them. The germline V gene has CDR1 KGHSH and CDR2 LQKENI. The CDR3 coding sequence is TGTGCCAGCTCAGGGCTAGCTTCCTCCTACGAGCAGTACTTC. Translation gives CASSGLASSYEQYF.

This clonotype was seen ten or more times. The chain carries TRBV18 and TRBJ1-1, with D possibly matching TRBD1 (5 bases). Germline V gene sequence: CDR1 KGHSH, CDR2 LQKENI. Trimming left V 3 bases short and J 0 bases short, with 11 bases between. This CDR3 has 15 amino acids. Here the CDR3 DNA reads TGTGCCAGCTCACCCCAGGGAACCATGAACACTGAAGCTTTCTTT. It codes for CASSPQGTMNTEAFF. Together with reference TRBV18 and TRBJ1-1, the CDR3 gives the full variable domain: NAGVMQNPRHLVRRRGQEARLRCSPMKGHSHVYWYRQLPEEGLKFMVYLQKENIIDESGMPKERFSAEFPKEGPSILRIQQVVRGDSAAYFCASSPQGTMNTEAFFGQGTRLTVV.

This clonotype was picked up many times. The chain is built from TRBV5-1 and TRBJ1-1; D gene unclear. The germline gives CDR1 SGHRS, CDR2 YFSETQ. Trimming stripped 0 bases from V and 1 base from J, with 4 bases between. CDR3 size: 13 residues. The CDR3 bases are TGCGCCAGCAGCTTGGCACAGAACACTGAAGCTTTCTTT. This encodes CASSLAQNTEAFF.

As regards this clonotype: It may be a read error: a sequence one base away is much more abundant. The genes are TRBV20-1 and TRBJ1-1; possible D gene TRBD1, 5 bases. In germline, CDR1 is DFQATT, CDR2 SNEGSKA (reference sequence). This CDR3 has 14 amino acids. V lost 0 bases and J 13 bases, leaving 21 bases between the germline ends. The CDR3 loop reads CSARDAQGGPEGFF. The CDR3 nucleotides read TGCAGTGCTAGAGATGCTCAGGGTGGACCCGAGGGTTTCTTT.

The table lists this clonotype with many counts. The chain uses TRBV20-1 and TRBJ2-5; 8 bases fit TRBD2. The CDR3 runs 15 residues. CDR1 is DFQATT, CDR2 SNEGSKA, per germline (reference sequence). The trim removed 0 bases at V and 4 bases at J, leaving 7 bases unmatched. CDR3 coding DNA: TGCAGTGCTAGAGATCCGAGCGGGAGTGGAGAGACCCAGTACTTC. Amino acid sequence: CSARDPSGSGETQYF.

This clonotype was seen ten or more times. V gene TRBV29-1 combines with J gene TRBJ2-1; 7 bases fit TRBD2. CDR1 SQVTM and CDR2 ANQGSEA come from the germline V gene. The CDR3 totals 13 residues. Germline trimming cut 3 bases from V and 6 bases from J; bases unmatched to any gene: 5. The CDR3 is CSVDGGSFNEQFF. DNA of the CDR3: TGCAGCGTTGACGGCGGGAGCTTCAATGAGCAGTTCTTC.

This clonotype was observed many times. The chain combines TRBV19 with TRBJ1-1, with D hard to call. This CDR3 has 13 amino acids. Trimming stripped 3 bases from V and 1 base from J, with 6 bases between. The germline V gene encodes CDR1 LNHDA and CDR2 SQIVND (reference sequence). The CDR3 region is CASSIRENTEAFF. CDR3 bases: TGTGCCAGTAGTATTAGAGAGAACACTGAAGCTTTCTTT.

This clonotype was counted many times. The junction shows a germline mismatch at one end, possibly a read error. J is TRBJ2-5 and V is TRBV7-6; D may correspond to TRBD1 or TRBD2 (5 bases each). Germline CDR1 SGHVS, CDR2 FNYEAQ. The CDR3 consists of 13 residues. The CDR3 nucleotides are TGTGCCAGCAGCTTAATGGCCTGGGACCCCCTGGACTTC. As protein: CASSLMAWDPLDF.

This clonotype was seen many times. This chain uses TRBV5-1 with TRBJ2-1, with 9 bases that match TRBD1. The V gene end was trimmed by 5 bases and the J gene end by 8 bases; junction bases not matched to a gene: 8. The CDR3 contains 14 residues. Germline assignment: CDR1 SGHRS and CDR2 YFSETQ. The CDR3 loop is CASRRGDRDDEQFF. In nucleotides, the CDR3 is TGCGCCAGCAGACGTGGGGACAGGGACGATGAGCAGTTCTTC.

V usage is TRBV5-6 and J usage is TRBJ2-2; D is undetermined. Germline-derived CDR1 and CDR2 are SGHDT and YYEEEE. The CDR3 loop spans 15 amino acids. V gave up 0 bases and J gave up 4 bases, with 10 bases separating them. The CDR3 protein is CASSLGMGTTGELFF. The DNA for the CDR3 is TGTGCCAGCAGCTTGGGAATGGGTACCACCGGGGAGCTGTTTTTT.

This clonotype came up a few times. The chain combines TRBV12-3 or TRBV12-4 with TRBJ1-5; D not certain. V was shortened by 3 bases and J by 1 base, with 4 bases between the two germline ends. The CDR3 has 13 amino acids. The CDR3: CASSLLSNQPQHF. The CDR3 bases are TGTGCCAGCAGTTTGTTGAGCAATCAGCCCCAGCATTTT.

This clonotype occurred many times. The chain couples TRBV9 to TRBJ2-2, with a possible D match to TRBD1 (5 bases). This CDR3 comprises 16 residues. Germline-derived CDR1 and CDR2 are SGDLS and YYNGEE. Trimming took 4 bases from V and 1 from J, leaving 14 bases between them. The CDR3 loop is CASSRETGKNTGELFF. CDR3 bases: TGTGCCAGCAGCAGAGAAACAGGAAAGAACACCGGGGAGCTGTTTTTT.

This clonotype was seen repeatedly, ten times or more. The germline gene is not matched at one end of the junction; a read error may be the cause. The chain combines TRBV10-2 with TRBJ2-7; 9 positions agree with TRBD2. The germline V gene has CDR1 WSHSY and CDR2 SAAADI. The CDR3 covers 15 residues. The CDR3 loop is CASSDPGTSSHEQYF. CDR3 in DNA: TGCGCCAGCAGTGACCCCGGGACTAGCTCCCACGAGCAGTACTTC.

This clonotype was found many times. The chain uses TRBV7-8 and TRBJ2-6; D ambiguous. Trimming took 4 bases from V and 0 from J, leaving 4 bases between them. This CDR3 comprises 14 residues. Germline V gene sequence: CDR1 SGHVS, CDR2 FQNEAQ. In DNA form, the CDR3 reads TGTGCCAGCAGCTCCCTCTCTGGGGCCAACGTCCTGACTTTC. Protein product: CASSSLSGANVLTF. Full variable domain (rest looked up from reference TRBV7-8 and TRBJ2-6): GAGVSQSPRYKVAKRGQDVALRCDPISGHVSLFWYQQALGQGPEFLTYFQNEAQLDKSGLPSDRFFAERPEGSVSTLKIQRTQQEDSAVYLCASSSLSGANVLTFGAGSRLTVL.

This clonotype was recorded many times. The rearrangement links TRBV6-6 to TRBJ1-5; TRBD1 matches at 7 bases. V shed 4 bases, J shed 8 bases, and the junction held 5 bases outside the gene matches. Per the germline V gene, CDR1 is MNHNY and CDR2 is SVGAGI (reference sequence). The CDR3 is made up of 13 amino acids. In DNA, the CDR3 is TGTGCCAGCAGTTTCACAGGGGTTGAGCCCCAGCATTTT. It encodes CASSFTGVEPQHF.